The next 8 T cell receptor beta chains were all read from a single sample in a study of blood T cell repertoires in COVID-19. TCRdb keeps only in-frame clones here, not all; method: immunoSEQ multiplex PCR. The data hold under 350,000 clones, with 80% to 90% observed a single time. The sequencing input was PBMCs or T cells enriched from blood (not recorded which). These receptors were obtained from a woman aged 40 to 50 with acute COVID-19.

J is TRBJ2-3 and V is TRBV19, with TRBD2 as a possible D gene (5 bases). Germline V gives CDR1 LNHDA, CDR2 SQIVND (reference sequence). V dropped 8 bases and J dropped 0 bases, with 12 bases sitting between them. The CDR3 runs 14 residues. The CDR3 DNA follows: TGTGCCAGTGGCAGTGACTATAGCACAGATACGCAGTATTTT. It yields the protein CASGSDYSTDTQYF.

This sequence joins TRBV4-2 and TRBJ2-1; D might be TRBD2 (6 bases). Germline CDR1 LGHNA, CDR2 YNFKEQ. The CDR3 runs 18 residues. Trimming cost V 0 bases and J 0 bases, with 15 bases left between them. CDR3 region: CASSQERGTPSSYNEQFF. DNA for the CDR3: TGTGCCAGCAGCCAAGAGCGGGGAACACCCAGCTCCTACAATGAGCAGTTCTTC.

In its sample, this clone was seen once. The chain links TRBV28 to TRBJ1-2; D not resolved. The CDR3 length is 14 residues. Per the germline V gene, CDR1 is MDHEN and CDR2 is SYDVKM. V was cut by 3 bases and J by 4 bases, with 12 bases left in between. The CDR3 DNA sequence: TGTGCCAGCAGTTTCACTGCCCCATCCTATGGCTACACCTTC. Its protein is CASSFTAPSYGYTF.

This clone has just one count. The rearrangement links TRBV6-5 to TRBJ2-5, with TRBD1 matching over 9 bases. The CDR3 is 15 residues long. With V trimmed by 2 bases and J by 5 bases, 6 bases remained unmatched. Germline CDR1 is MNHEY and CDR2 is SVGAGI. CDR3 coding DNA: TGTGCCAGCAGTTACATCGGGACAGGGTGGGAGACCCAGTACTTC. Amino acid sequence: CASSYIGTGWETQYF.

This chain joins TRBV10-3 and TRBJ1-3, with TRBD1 identical over 9 bases. Per germline, CDR1 ENHRY and CDR2 SYGVKD. The CDR3 is 15 residues long. The V gene end was trimmed by 6 bases and the J gene end by 2 bases; junction bases not matched to a gene: 5. The CDR3 DNA follows: TGTGCCATCAGGCCACGACAGGGGGCTGGAAACACCATATATTTT. It yields the protein CAIRPRQGAGNTIYF.

The genes are TRBV28 and TRBJ1-2; D possibly corresponds to TRBD1 (5 bases). This CDR3 comprises 16 residues. Looked up from germline, CDR1 is MDHEN and CDR2 is SYDVKM. V lost 3 bases and J lost 8, with 22 bases in between. The CDR3 coding sequence is TGTGCCAGCAGTTTTCGGTGGGGGGAGCCACTCCTCGGCTACACCTTC. This gives the protein CASSFRWGEPLLGYTF.

The chain links TRBV28 to TRBJ2-1; 7 bases line up with TRBD1. V gave up 2 bases and J gave up 3 bases; unmatched junction bases: 4. CDR1 and CDR2 from the germline V gene are MDHEN and SYDVKM. CDR3 length: 15 residues. DNA of the CDR3: TGTGCCAGCAGTTTAGGGACAGACAACTACAATGAGCAGTTCTTC. Translated: CASSLGTDNYNEQFF.

The chain uses TRBV2 and TRBJ1-3, with D hard to call. The V end lost 6 bases, the J end lost 0 bases, and 9 bases lay between the germline ends. CDR1 and CDR2 (germline): SNHLY, FYNNEI. The CDR3 spans 14 residues. In DNA, the CDR3 is TGTGCCAGCAGCGACACCACCTCTGGAAACACCATATATTTT. It encodes CASSDTTSGNTIYF.